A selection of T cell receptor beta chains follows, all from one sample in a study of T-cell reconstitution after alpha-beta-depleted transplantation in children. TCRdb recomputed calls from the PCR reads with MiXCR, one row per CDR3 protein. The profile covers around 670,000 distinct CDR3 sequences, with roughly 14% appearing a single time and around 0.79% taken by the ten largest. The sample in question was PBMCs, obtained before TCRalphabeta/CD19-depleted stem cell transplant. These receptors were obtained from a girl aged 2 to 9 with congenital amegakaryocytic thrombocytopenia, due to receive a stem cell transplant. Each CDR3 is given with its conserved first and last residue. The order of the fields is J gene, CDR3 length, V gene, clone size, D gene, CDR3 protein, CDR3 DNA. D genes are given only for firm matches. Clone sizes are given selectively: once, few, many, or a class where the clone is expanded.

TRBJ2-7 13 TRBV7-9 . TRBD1 CASRGQSSYEQYF TGTGCCAGCAGGGGACAGAGCTCCTACGAGCAGTACTTC
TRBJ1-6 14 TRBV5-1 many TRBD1 CASMRGTENSPLHF TGCGCCAGCATGAGGGGGACAGAGAATTCACCCCTCCACTTT
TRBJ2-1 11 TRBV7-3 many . CASSSEGEQFF TGTGCCAGCAGCTCAGAGGGTGAGCAGTTCTTC
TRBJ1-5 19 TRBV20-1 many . CSARDMRQVLRSRNQPQHF TGCAGTGCTAGAGATATGCGACAAGTGCTTCGCAGCCGCAATCAGCCCCAGCATTTT
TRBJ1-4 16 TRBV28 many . CASSWEDGATNEKLFF TGTGCCAGCAGTTGGGAAGACGGGGCAACTAATGAAAAACTGTTTTTT
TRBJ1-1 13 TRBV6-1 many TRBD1 CASGTGEGVRAFF TGTGCCAGCGGGACAGGCGAAGGGGTGAGAGCTTTCTTT
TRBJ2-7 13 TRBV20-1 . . CSARAGEAYEQYF TGCAGTGCTAGAGCGGGAGAGGCCTACGAGCAGTACTTC
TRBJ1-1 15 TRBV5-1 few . CASSRYREVNTEAFF TGCGCCAGCAGCCGATACAGGGAAGTGAACACTGAAGCTTTCTTT
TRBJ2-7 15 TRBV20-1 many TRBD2 CSARDLERERNEQYF TGCAGTGCTAGAGATTTGGAGCGGGAGCGCAACGAGCAGTACTTC
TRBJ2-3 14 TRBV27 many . CASLSTRKTDTQYF TGTGCCAGCCTATCGACTCGGAAGACAGATACGCAGTATTTT
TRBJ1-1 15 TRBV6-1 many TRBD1 CASSSGQAGNTEAFF TGTGCCAGCAGCAGTGGACAGGCGGGGAACACTGAAGCTTTCTTT
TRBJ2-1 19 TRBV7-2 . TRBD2 CASSSTSGIPPTIYNEQFF TGTGCCAGCAGCTCGACTAGCGGGATCCCGCCCACTATTTACAATGAGCAGTTCTTC
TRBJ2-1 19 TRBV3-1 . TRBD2 CAFCLFRLAGDRSYNEQFF TGTGCCTTCTGTTTATTTCGCCTAGCGGGAGACAGATCCTACAATGAGCAGTTCTTC
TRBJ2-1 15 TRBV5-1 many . CASSSSGTDGNEQFF TGCGCCAGCAGCTCCTCCGGGACCGATGGCAATGAGCAGTTCTTC
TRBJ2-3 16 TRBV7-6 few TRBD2 CASSRERERATDTQYF TGTGCCAGCAGCCGAGAGCGGGAGAGGGCCACAGATACGCAGTATTTT
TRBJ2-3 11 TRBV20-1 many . CSAGLLDTQYF TGCAGTGCTGGGCTACTAGATACGCAGTATTTT
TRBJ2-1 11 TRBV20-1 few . CSALNGAEAFF TGCAGTGCTCTTAATGGGGCAGAAGCCTTCTTC
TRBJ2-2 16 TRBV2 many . CASSLEGPSHTGELFF TGTGCCAGCAGTCTAGAGGGACCCTCTCACACCGGGGAGCTGTTTTTT
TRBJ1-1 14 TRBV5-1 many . CASSLETGLGEAFF TGCGCCAGCAGCTTGGAAACAGGCCTAGGTGAAGCTTTCTTT
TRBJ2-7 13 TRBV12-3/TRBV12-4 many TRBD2 CASSLLAAYEQYF TGTGCCAGCAGTTTACTAGCGGCCTACGAGCAGTACTTC
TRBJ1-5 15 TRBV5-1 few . CASSLEWGRDQPQHF TGCGCCAGCAGCCTCGAGTGGGGAAGAGATCAGCCCCAGCATTTT
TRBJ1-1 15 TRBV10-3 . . CAISEMSQGGTEAFF TGTGCCATCAGTGAGATGTCGCAGGGAGGCACTGAAGCTTTCTTT
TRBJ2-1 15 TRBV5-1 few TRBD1 CASSWVDRGNNEQFF TGCGCCAGCAGCTGGGTAGACAGGGGCAACAATGAGCAGTTCTTC
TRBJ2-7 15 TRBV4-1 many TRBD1 CASSRGQGIGYEQYF TGCGCCAGCAGCCGAGGACAGGGGATCGGTTACGAGCAGTACTTC
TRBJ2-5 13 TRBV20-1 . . CSARDASEETQYF TGCAGTGCTAGAGACGCGAGCGAAGAGACCCAGTACTTC
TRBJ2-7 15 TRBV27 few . CASSLSPQGSYEQYF TGTGCCAGCAGTTTAAGCCCACAGGGCTCCTACGAGCAGTACTTC
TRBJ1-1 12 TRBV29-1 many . CSADLGSTEAFF TGCAGCGCTGACCTTGGGTCCACTGAAGCTTTCTTT
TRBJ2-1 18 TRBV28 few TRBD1 CASRGDRASRGSYNEQFF TGTGCCAGCAGGGGGGACAGGGCCTCCCGGGGCTCCTACAATGAGCAGTTCTTC
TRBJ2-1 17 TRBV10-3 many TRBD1 CAIMTATAGTVYNEQFF TGTGCCATTATGACTGCTACCGCCGGGACAGTCTACAATGAGCAGTTCTTC